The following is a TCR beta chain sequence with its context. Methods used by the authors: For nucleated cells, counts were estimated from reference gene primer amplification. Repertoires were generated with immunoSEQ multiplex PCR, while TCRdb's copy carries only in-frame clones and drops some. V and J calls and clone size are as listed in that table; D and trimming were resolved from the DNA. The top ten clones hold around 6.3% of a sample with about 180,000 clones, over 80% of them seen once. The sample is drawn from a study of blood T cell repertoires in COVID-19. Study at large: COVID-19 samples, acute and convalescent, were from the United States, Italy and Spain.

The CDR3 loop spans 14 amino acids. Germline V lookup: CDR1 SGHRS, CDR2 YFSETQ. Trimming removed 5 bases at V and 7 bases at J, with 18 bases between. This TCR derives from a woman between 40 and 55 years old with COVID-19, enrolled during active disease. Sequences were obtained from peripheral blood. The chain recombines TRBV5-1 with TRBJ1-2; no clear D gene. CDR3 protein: CASRTTPVVGGYTF. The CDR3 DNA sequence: TGCGCCAGCAGGACAACCCCCGTGGTGGGTGGCTACACCTTC.